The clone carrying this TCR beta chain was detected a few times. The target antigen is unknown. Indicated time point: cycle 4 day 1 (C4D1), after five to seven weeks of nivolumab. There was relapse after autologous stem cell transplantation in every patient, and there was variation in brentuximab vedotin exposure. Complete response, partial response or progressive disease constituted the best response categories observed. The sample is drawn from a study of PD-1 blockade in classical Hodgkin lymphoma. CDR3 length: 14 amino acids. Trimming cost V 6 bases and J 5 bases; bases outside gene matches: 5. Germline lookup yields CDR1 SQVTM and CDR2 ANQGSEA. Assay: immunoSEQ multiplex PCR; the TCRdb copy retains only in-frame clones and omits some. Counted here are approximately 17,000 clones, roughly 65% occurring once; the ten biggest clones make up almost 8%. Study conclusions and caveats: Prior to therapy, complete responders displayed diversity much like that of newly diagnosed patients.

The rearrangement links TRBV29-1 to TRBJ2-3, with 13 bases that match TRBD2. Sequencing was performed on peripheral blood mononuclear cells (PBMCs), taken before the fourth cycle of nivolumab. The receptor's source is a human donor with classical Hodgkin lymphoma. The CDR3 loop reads CSVMGLAGLDTQYF. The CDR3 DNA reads TGCAGCGTCATGGGACTAGCGGGATTAGATACGCAGTATTTT.